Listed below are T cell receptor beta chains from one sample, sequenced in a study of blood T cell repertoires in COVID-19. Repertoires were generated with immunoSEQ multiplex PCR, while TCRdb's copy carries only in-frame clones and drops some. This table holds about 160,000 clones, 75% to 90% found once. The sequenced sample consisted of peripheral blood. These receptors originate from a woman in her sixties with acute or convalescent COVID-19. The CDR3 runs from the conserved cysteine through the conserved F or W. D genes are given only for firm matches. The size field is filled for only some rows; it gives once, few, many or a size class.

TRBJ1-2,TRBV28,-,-,TGTGCCAGCAGCTGGCAGAAGAGGGGCTACACCTTC,CASSWQKRGYTF
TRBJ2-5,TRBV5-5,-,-,TGTGCCAGCAGCTTAAGCAGGGTCGGGGAGACCCAGTACTTC,CASSLSRVGETQYF
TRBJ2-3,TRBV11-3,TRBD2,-,TGTGCCAGCAGCCATGGACTAGCGGGGTCAGATACGCAGTATTTT,CASSHGLAGSDTQYF
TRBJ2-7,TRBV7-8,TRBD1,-,TGTGCCAGCAGTAGAAGCCTCGCAGATGGGACAGGACGGCAGTACTTC,CASSRSLADGTGRQYF
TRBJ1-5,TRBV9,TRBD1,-,TGTGCCAGCAGCCCGGGGACAGCTGGCAATCAGCCCCAGCATTTT,CASSPGTAGNQPQHF
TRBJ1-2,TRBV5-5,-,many,TGTGCCAGCAAGAGTGGAGCTAACTATGGCTACACCTTC,CASKSGANYGYTF
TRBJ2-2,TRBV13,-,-,TGTGCCAGCGAGGATAGGAGTCCGAACACCGGGGAGCTGTTTTTT,CASEDRSPNTGELFF
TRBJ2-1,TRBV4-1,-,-,TGCGCCAGCAGCGATACTTCCAGGACTCACGGTAATGAGCAGTTCTTC,CASSDTSRTHGNEQFF
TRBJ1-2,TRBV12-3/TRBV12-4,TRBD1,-,TGTGCCAGCAGTACCAGGGGGTTCGGCTACACCTTC,CASSTRGFGYTF
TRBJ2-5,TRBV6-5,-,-,TGTGCCAGCGCAACTAACCCCAGAGAGACCCAGTACTTC,CASATNPRETQYF
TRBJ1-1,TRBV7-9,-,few,TGTGCCAGCAGTCCGAGGGCCAGCGCTAACACTGAAGCTTTCTTT,CASSPRASANTEAFF
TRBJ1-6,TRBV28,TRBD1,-,TGTGCCAGCAGTACGACAGGGTTGTATTCACCCCTCCACTTT,CASSTTGLYSPLHF
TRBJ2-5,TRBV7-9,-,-,TGTGCCAGCAGAGAGGCTTTTAGGGGCCAAGAGACCCAGTACTTC,CASREAFRGQETQYF
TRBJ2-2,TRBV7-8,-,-,TGTGCCAGCAGCTTAAGATTGTTGGGGGCCAACACCGGGGAGCTGTTTTTT,CASSLRLLGANTGELFF
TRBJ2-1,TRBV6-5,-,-,TGTGCCAGCAGTTACAGGGTGGGGGCTGTCAATGAGCAGTTCTTC,CASSYRVGAVNEQFF
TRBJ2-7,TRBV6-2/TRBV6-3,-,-,TGTGCCAGCAGTTACTCAACCACAGGTTACGAGCAGTACTTC,CASSYSTTGYEQYF
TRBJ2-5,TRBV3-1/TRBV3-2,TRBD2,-,TGTGCCAGCAGCCAAGATCGGGGGACTAGCCGAACTCAAGAGACCCAGTACTTC,CASSQDRGTSRTQETQYF
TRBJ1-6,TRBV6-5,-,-,TGTGCCAGCACCACCTCGTTGGCTCAGTCACCCCTCCACTTT,CASTTSLAQSPLHF
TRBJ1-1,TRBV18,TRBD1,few,TGTGCCAGCTCTAGGGACAGTGCGAACACTGAAGCTTTCTTT,CASSRDSANTEAFF
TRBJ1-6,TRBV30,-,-,TGTGCCTGGGCCGCTTTGGAGGGCCTAAGTTCACCCCTCCACTTT,CAWAALEGLSSPLHF